Below are 24 T cell receptor beta chains sequenced from a single sample in a study of Ad26.COV2.S vaccination and SARS-CoV-2 variants. The protocol was immunoSEQ multiplex PCR, while the TCRdb copy is restricted to in-frame clones and leaves out a portion. The sample has 380,000 or so clones, 65% to 90% seen once. Noted treatment: 15 to 20 received Ad26.COV2.S at low or high dose, single or two shots; roughly 5 received placebo; per-sample allocation not given. The samples date from day 63 after the first vaccine or placebo injection. This specimen consisted of peripheral blood, obtained in a trial of Ad26.COV2.S vaccine versus placebo. All receptors derive from a person aged 18-65 years who received the Ad26.COV2.S COVID-19 vaccine or a placebo.

This clone was seen only a few times. The genes are TRBV27 and TRBJ1-2; no definite D call. Between the trimmed V and J ends, which lost 5 bases and 4 bases, there was a span of 14 bases. CDR1 and CDR2 (germline): MNHEY, SMNVEV (reference sequence). The CDR3 is made up of 14 amino acids. CDR3 DNA: TGTGCCAGCAGTCCCCTGCGAGGAGCCTATGGCTACACCTTC. It codes for CASSPLRGAYGYTF.

The chain employs TRBV28 and TRBJ1-2; D may be TRBD1 (6 bases). The germline V and J ends were trimmed by 4 bases and 4 bases, with 10 bases remaining between them. The germline gives CDR1 MDHEN, CDR2 SYDVKM. The length of the CDR3 is 13 residues. CDR3 DNA sequence: TGTGCCAGCAGTTCCGGACAGTTCTATGGCTACACCTTC. Protein product: CASSSGQFYGYTF.

V gene TRBV28 combines with J gene TRBJ2-7; D is possibly TRBD2 (6 bases). The germline V and J ends were trimmed by 7 bases and 3 bases, with 19 bases remaining between them. The germline V gene has CDR1 MDHEN and CDR2 SYDVKM. The CDR3 consists of 15 residues. CDR3 amino acids: CASKFNRQDYYEQYF. CDR3 nucleotide sequence: TGTGCCAGCAAGTTTAACCGCCAGGACTACTACGAGCAGTACTTC.

The rearrangement uses TRBV3-1 (or the pseudogene TRBV3-2) and TRBJ1-3, with D hard to call. The V and J ends lost 0 bases and 3 bases respectively, with 9 bases between them. This CDR3 comprises 15 residues. Germline values: CDR1 LGHDT, CDR2 YNNKEL (reference sequence). CDR3 in DNA: TGTGCCAGCAGCCAAGAAGTCCGGGTTGGAAACACCATATATTTT. This codes for CASSQEVRVGNTIYF.

The chain is built from TRBV5-1 and TRBJ1-1; 7 bases are a match to TRBD1. J lost 6 bases, V lost 6 bases, and 8 bases had no gene match. Germline V gene sequence: CDR1 SGHRS, CDR2 YFSETQ. CDR3 length equals 13 residues. CDR3 residues: CASTRTGRAEAFF. The CDR3 DNA reads TGCGCCAGCACCCGGACAGGAAGGGCTGAAGCTTTCTTT.

This clone has just one count. The gene calls are TRBV7-6 and TRBJ2-7; possibly TRBD2 for D (7 bases). The CDR3 length is 18 residues. V was clipped by 5 bases and J by 0 bases, with 23 bases between them. The germline V gene encodes CDR1 SGHVS and CDR2 FNYEAQ. Written as DNA, the CDR3 is TGTGCCAGCAGCCTCTTAGCCGGGGGGCGGGGGAGCTCCTACGAGCAGTACTTC. This translates into CASSLLAGGRGSSYEQYF.

The chain combines TRBV28 with TRBJ2-3; 7 positions agree with TRBD2. The V gene end was trimmed by 4 bases and the J gene end by 3 bases; junction bases not matched to a gene: 7. The V gene's germline CDR1 is MDHEN and CDR2 SYDVKM. The length of the CDR3 is 15 residues. CDR3 sequence: CASSSNRGGTDTQYF. CDR3 nucleotide sequence: TGTGCCAGCAGTTCCAATCGCGGGGGAACAGATACGCAGTATTTT.

The chain carries TRBV28 and TRBJ2-1; 8 bases align to TRBD2. The germline CDR1 and CDR2 sequences are MDHEN and SYDVKM. The CDR3 is 16 amino acids. The junction had 10 bases not matched to a gene; V was cut back by 4 bases and J by 5 bases. DNA for the CDR3: TGTGCCAGCAGTTCTCCTAGCGGGTCCCCGCACAATGAGCAGTTCTTC. Residues: CASSSPSGSPHNEQFF.

The CDR3, as DNA: TGCGCCAGCAGCCAAGCGGGGACCGGGACGGCTGGCATGAACACTGAAGCTTTCTTT. Translation gives CASSQAGTGTAGMNTEAFF. The V gene is TRBV4-1, the J gene TRBJ1-1; TRBD1 might be the D (5 bases). The V and J ends lost 1 base and 0 bases respectively, with 21 bases between them. There are 19 residues in the CDR3. Germline V gene data show CDR1 as MGHRA and CDR2 as YSYEKL.

The sample holds one count of this clone. The chain uses TRBV28 and TRBJ1-5; 8 bases line up with TRBD1. Germline CDR1 MDHEN, CDR2 SYDVKM. J lost 2 bases, V lost 2 bases, and 2 bases had no gene match. The CDR3 length is 15 residues. The CDR3 DNA sequence: TGTGCCAGCAGTTTAGCGGGACAGGGCAATCAGCCCCAGCATTTT. Amino acid sequence: CASSLAGQGNQPQHF.

The CDR3 DNA sequence: TGTGCCAGCAGCTTGGAGGACAGCCTCGGGGGCTACACCTTC. Protein sequence: CASSLEDSLGGYTF. The chain recombines TRBV7-9 with TRBJ1-2, with D perhaps TRBD1 (6 bases). The CDR3 contains 14 residues. With 3 bases removed from V and 8 bases from J, the gap between germline ends came to 16 bases. CDR1 SEHNR and CDR2 FQNEAQ come from the germline V gene (reference sequence).

This chain joins TRBV5-1 and TRBJ2-7, with 10 bases fitting TRBD2. Germline V CDR1 and CDR2: SGHRS, YFSETQ. The CDR3 runs 15 residues. The V and J ends lost 0 bases and 5 bases, in that order; junction bases with no gene match: 5. This CDR3 is CASSLVGTSVDEQYF. CDR3 coding DNA: TGCGCCAGCAGCTTGGTTGGGACTAGCGTTGACGAGCAGTACTTC.

The chain recombines TRBV18 with TRBJ2-5; D remains ambiguous. CDR3 length: 13 amino acids. CDR1 is KGHSH, CDR2 LQKENI, per germline. V lost 2 bases and J lost 5, with 9 bases in between. CDR3 residues: CASSPTGPETQYF. The CDR3 DNA follows: TGTGCCAGCTCACCAACCGGTCCGGAGACCCAGTACTTC.

Comments on this clone: The junction and the germline gene differ at one end; a read error may be behind it. The chain recombines TRBV5-1 with TRBJ2-3; 15 bases line up with TRBD2. Germline CDR1 reads SGHRS; CDR2 reads YFSETQ. This CDR3 is built from 14 residues. The CDR3 DNA follows: TGCGCCAGCAGCTTGGCGGGGACTAGCGGGGGGCCGAATTTT. Amino acids: CASSLAGTSGGPNF.

The V gene is TRBV28, the J gene TRBJ2-1; D uncertain. This CDR3 contains 13 residues. V shed 3 bases and J shed 8 bases, with 11 bases lying between them. CDR1 is MDHEN, CDR2 SYDVKM, per germline. CDR3 protein: CASSFPNRDEQFF. The CDR3 DNA reads as TGTGCCAGCAGTTTCCCAAACAGAGATGAGCAGTTCTTC.

This chain connects TRBV6-6 to TRBJ2-7, with 9 positions matching TRBD1. The junction had 7 bases not matched to a gene; V was cut back by 2 bases and J by 5 bases. The CDR3 length is 15 residues. Germline V gene sequence: CDR1 MNHNY, CDR2 SVGAGI (reference sequence). As DNA, the CDR3 is TGTGCCAGCAGTTACCACAACACAGGGGGCAACGAGCAGTACTTC. Translation gives CASSYHNTGGNEQYF.

The genes are TRBV7-8 and TRBJ2-3, with D possibly being TRBD1 (6 bases). Deletions cut 5 bases from V and 2 bases from J, with 20 bases between. CDR1 and CDR2 from the germline V gene are SGHVS and FQNEAQ. The CDR3 sequence is 17 residues long. The CDR3 region is CASSRDIGTLHTDTQYF. The CDR3 DNA reads TGTGCCAGCAGCCGGGACATAGGGACCTTACACACAGATACGCAGTATTTT.

This chain connects TRBV28 to TRBJ1-4; D not resolved. Germline loops: CDR1 MDHEN, CDR2 SYDVKM. The CDR3 is 11 residues long. Trimming stripped 6 bases from V and 5 bases from J, with 4 bases between. The CDR3 is CASSKNEKLFF. The CDR3 DNA follows: TGTGCCAGCAGCAAGAATGAAAAACTGTTTTTT.

The chain couples TRBV27 to TRBJ1-2; TRBD1 might be the D (6 bases). CDR3 length: 14 residues. The ends were cut back, 3 bases at V and 4 bases at J, with 12 bases in the middle. CDR1 is MNHEY, CDR2 SMNVEV, per germline (reference sequence). The CDR3 DNA reads as TGTGCCAGCAGTTTTCAGGGGACCGCCTATGGCTACACCTTC. It yields the protein CASSFQGTAYGYTF.

The chain uses TRBV18 and TRBJ2-2, with 7 bases fitting TRBD2. V dropped 3 bases and J dropped 3; count of bases not matched to a gene: 7. The germline V gene encodes CDR1 KGHSH and CDR2 LQKENI. There are 16 residues in the CDR3. CDR3 amino acids: CASSPPGLLDTGELFF. The CDR3 nucleotides are TGTGCCAGCTCACCGCCGGGACTACTTGACACCGGGGAGCTGTTTTTT.

The V call is TRBV7-6, the J call TRBJ2-1; D perhaps matches TRBD2 (5 bases). V was shortened by 3 bases and J by 0 bases, with 9 bases between the two germline ends. Germline V gene sequence: CDR1 SGHVS, CDR2 FNYEAQ. The CDR3 consists of 15 residues. The CDR3 sequence is CASSFGGSSYNEQFF. In DNA, the CDR3 is TGTGCCAGCAGCTTTGGCGGGTCCTCCTACAATGAGCAGTTCTTC.

This clone was counted a few times. The V gene is TRBV24-1, the J gene TRBJ1-5; 8 nucleotides line up with TRBD1. V was clipped by 3 bases and J by 6 bases; unmatched bases: 3. The CDR3 extends over 14 amino acids. Germline CDR1 and CDR2: KGHDR and SFDVKD. CDR3 nucleotide sequence: TGTGCCACCAGTGATGAGACAGGGGCTCAGCCCCAGCATTTT. Residues: CATSDETGAQPQHF.

The chain couples TRBV12-3 or TRBV12-4 to TRBJ2-3; unclear D gene. V gave up 6 bases and J gave up 4 bases, with 11 bases separating them. This CDR3 has 13 residues. In DNA form, the CDR3 reads TGTGCCAGCAGCAAAGGAGAATCAGATACGCAGTATTTT. It translates to CASSKGESDTQYF.

The chain employs TRBV5-4 and TRBJ2-1; 14 bases are shared with TRBD2. This CDR3 spans 18 amino acids. Germline V gives CDR1 SGHNT, CDR2 YYREEE (reference sequence). Losses at the gene ends were 4 bases for V and 0 bases for J; bases not matched to a gene: 6. The CDR3, as DNA: TGTGCCAGCAGCCCCGGACTAGCGGGAGGATTCTCCTACAATGAGCAGTTCTTC. Protein product: CASSPGLAGGFSYNEQFF.